A single sample is the source of the 4 T cell receptor beta chains below, sequenced in a study of response to subunit inactivated influenza vaccine. One entry per CDR3 protein results from TCRdb running MiXCR on the RT-PCR reads. Of about 530,000 distinct CDR3 sequences in the sample, 10% to 15% were seen once. The sample in question was PBMCs from blood, obtained 40 to 50 days after vaccination. Receptors originate from a man aged 45-60 years who received an inactivated influenza vaccine.

The V gene is TRBV20-1, the J gene TRBJ2-3; perhaps D is TRBD1 or TRBD2 (5 bases each). The V end lost 1 base, the J end lost 5 bases, and 10 bases lay between the germline ends. Germline V gene sequence: CDR1 DFQATT, CDR2 SNEGSKA (reference sequence). The CDR3 contains 13 residues. The CDR3 DNA is TGCAGTGCTAGAGCCGGGGCGGAAGATACGCAGTATTTT. Translation gives CSARAGAEDTQYF.

The chain links TRBV4-3 to TRBJ2-4, with D possibly being TRBD2 (6 bases). Germline V gene data show CDR1 as LGHNA and CDR2 as YSLEER. Trimming stripped 3 bases from V and 0 bases from J, with 12 bases between. The CDR3 covers 16 residues. DNA for the CDR3: TGCGCCAGCAGCCAGGGGGGTAATCTAGCCAAAAACATTCAGTACTTC. Its translation is CASSQGGNLAKNIQYF.

This clonotype has ten or more counts. V gene TRBV6-1 combines with J gene TRBJ2-7; 9 positions match TRBD1. The CDR3 loop spans 14 amino acids. Trimming removed 6 bases from V and 2 bases from J; junction bases left unmatched: 5. The germline V gene encodes CDR1 MNHNS and CDR2 SASEGT. CDR3 region: CASSNDRGAYEQYF. The CDR3 DNA follows: TGTGCCAGCAGCAACGACAGGGGGGCCTACGAGCAGTACTTC.

This clonotype has more than one count but fewer than ten. The rearrangement links TRBV20-1 to TRBJ2-4, with 9 positions matching TRBD1. The germline V gene encodes CDR1 DFQATT and CDR2 SNEGSKA (reference sequence). V lost 5 bases and J lost 5; bases outside the gene matches: 13. The CDR3 runs 16 residues. The CDR3 spells CSAYRDRVLSQNIQYF. CDR3 coding DNA: TGCAGTGCTTACCGGGACAGGGTCCTTAGCCAAAACATTCAGTACTTC.